This passage covers 21 T cell receptor beta chains from one sample sequenced in a study of T cells in Graves' hyperthyroidism and ophthalmopathy. TCR beta CDR3 regions were amplified from RNA transcripts. RT-PCR in the first round (using the HTBI primer set) targeted the TCR CDR3. TCRdb processed the multiplex PCR reads anew with MiXCR; each CDR3 protein has one entry. The table shows under 750,000 distinct CDR3 sequences, with around 20% occurring only once. The material sequenced was blood. Receptors were obtained from a woman in her forties or fifties with Graves' hyperthyroidism that later progressed to Graves' ophthalmopathy.

This clonotype was counted ten times or more. The V gene is TRBV5-5, the J gene TRBJ2-6; D ambiguous. This CDR3 contains 17 residues. The V gene lost 2 bases and the J gene lost 4 bases, with 16 bases spanning the gap. Germline CDR1 and CDR2: SGHKS and YYEKEE (reference sequence). The CDR3 reads CASSLDTLGSGANVLTF. CDR3 in DNA: TGTGCCAGCAGCTTAGACACCCTCGGATCCGGGGCCAACGTCCTGACTTTC.

Ten or more counts support this clonotype. The V and J genes are TRBV7-8 and TRBJ2-2; 7 bases fit TRBD2. Germline V gives CDR1 SGHVS, CDR2 FQNEAQ. This CDR3 comprises 17 residues. V lost 5 bases to trimming and J lost 5 bases; unmatched junction nucleotides: 14. The CDR3 protein is CASSRGGAGVWTGELFF. The CDR3 DNA reads TGTGCCAGCAGCCGCGGGGGAGCGGGCGTCTGGACCGGGGAGCTGTTTTTT.

The chain employs TRBV19 and TRBJ2-5, with a weak D call TRBD2 (5 bases). The germline V gene has CDR1 LNHDA and CDR2 SQIVND (reference sequence). The V end lost 3 bases, the J end lost 2 bases, and 10 bases lay between the germline ends. The CDR3 is 14 amino acids. The CDR3 DNA sequence: TGTGCCAGTAGTATGGAGGCCCTTCAAGAGACCCAGTACTTC. Encoded protein: CASSMEALQETQYF.

This clonotype showed up many times. The rearrangement links TRBV13 to TRBJ2-5; a weak D match, TRBD1 (6 bases). CDR3 length: 15 amino acids. V lost 1 base and J lost 3, with 12 bases in between. CDR1 is PRHDT, CDR2 FYEKMQ, per germline (reference sequence). The CDR3: CASSLDFRGKETQYF. The CDR3 nucleotides are TGTGCCAGCAGCTTAGATTTCAGGGGAAAAGAGACCCAGTACTTC.

As to this clonotype: This may stem from a read error, because a much larger clone lies one nucleotide away. This chain links TRBV6-2 or TRBV6-3 with TRBJ2-5; no reliable D call. This CDR3 is 13 amino acids long. The germline V gene encodes CDR1 MNHEY and CDR2 SVGEGT. DNA for the CDR3: TGTGCCAGCGGTTACGGGCTCGGCCCCTTCCAGTACTTC. Translated, it gives CASGYGLGPFQYF.

This sequence joins TRBV20-1 and TRBJ2-1; D tentatively fits TRBD1 or TRBD2 (6 bases each). The CDR3 has 13 amino acids. The ends were cut back, 4 bases at V and 9 bases at J, with 16 bases in the middle. Looked up from germline, CDR1 is DFQATT and CDR2 is SNEGSKA (reference sequence). CDR3 residues: CSAIRTGGGEQFF. As DNA, the CDR3 is TGCAGTGCTATTAGAACAGGAGGGGGTGAGCAGTTCTTC.

This clonotype was seen at least ten times. This chain links TRBV12-3 or TRBV12-4 with TRBJ1-1; maybe TRBD1 (5 bases). The CDR3 spans 13 residues. Trimming stripped 4 bases from V and 5 bases from J, with 11 bases between. The CDR3 sequence is CASSSVRGTEAFF. As DNA, the CDR3 is TGTGCCAGCAGTTCAGTGCGGGGGACTGAAGCTTTCTTT.

The sample holds many counts of this clonotype. The chain couples TRBV3-1 to TRBJ1-4, with 8 positions matching TRBD1. Germline CDR1 reads LGHDT; CDR2 reads YNNKEL (reference sequence). CDR3 length equals 15 residues. Trimming removed 0 bases from V and 6 bases from J; junction bases left unmatched: 3. CDR3 DNA sequence: TGTGCCAGCAGCCAAGATTTCAGGGGGCATGAAAAACTGTTTTTT. Amino acid sequence: CASSQDFRGHEKLFF.

CDR3 in amino acids: CSAAHGQSNQPQHF. In DNA form, the CDR3 reads TGCAGTGCCGCTCACGGACAGAGCAATCAGCCCCAGCATTTT. The chain employs TRBV20-1 and TRBJ1-5; perhaps TRBD1 as D (6 bases). This CDR3 comprises 14 residues. The V gene's germline CDR1 is DFQATT and CDR2 SNEGSKA (reference sequence). Trimming removed 6 bases from V and 1 base from J, with 13 bases in between.

In its sample, this clonotype was seen many times. This CDR3 reads CASSPRRAATNEKLFF. CDR3 DNA: TGTGCCAGCTCACCACGCCGGGCTGCAACTAATGAAAAACTGTTTTTT. V usage is TRBV18 and J usage is TRBJ1-4; no clear D. Trimming took 1 base from V and 0 from J, leaving 9 bases between them. CDR1 and CDR2 (germline): KGHSH, LQKENI. This CDR3 contains 16 residues.

A few counts support this clonotype. This chain connects TRBV6-1 to TRBJ2-5, with unresolved D. Trimming removed 5 bases at V and 8 bases at J, with 9 bases between. The CDR3 is made up of 11 amino acids. In germline, CDR1 is MNHNS, CDR2 SASEGT. Here the CDR3 reads CASSTLLTQYF. The CDR3 coding sequence is TGTGCCAGCAGTACCCTCCTTACCCAGTACTTC.

This clonotype was recorded at least ten times. The gene calls are TRBV3-1 and TRBJ1-5; possible D gene TRBD1, 6 bases. CDR1 is LGHDT and CDR2 is YNNKEL in the germline V gene (reference sequence). With 0 bases removed from V and 4 bases from J, the gap between germline ends came to 13 bases. The CDR3 extends over 16 amino acids. The CDR3 here is CASSQDFDQGNQPQHF. The CDR3 DNA follows: TGTGCCAGCAGCCAAGACTTTGACCAGGGGAATCAGCCCCAGCATTTT.

Turning to this clonotype: This could be a read error, since a much larger clone is one nucleotide away. CDR3 DNA sequence: TGTGCCAGCAGCTCGGGACGGAACGATGAGCAGTTCTTC. It translates to CASSSGRNDEQFF. The chain couples TRBV11-1 to TRBJ2-1; the D call may be TRBD1 or TRBD2 (5 bases each). Per germline, CDR1 SGHAT and CDR2 FQDESV (reference sequence). The CDR3 consists of 13 residues. The germline V and J ends were trimmed by 4 bases and 8 bases, with 12 bases remaining between them.

The CDR3: CASRPDWTEAFF. DNA of the CDR3: TGTGCCAGCAGACCCGACTGGACTGAAGCTTTCTTT. V is TRBV7-9 and J is TRBJ1-1, with D unresolved. The CDR3 is 12 residues long. Germline CDR1 is SEHNR and CDR2 is FQNEAQ (reference sequence). With 6 bases removed from V and 5 bases from J, the gap between germline ends came to 10 bases.

The genes are TRBV12-3 or TRBV12-4 and TRBJ1-2; perhaps TRBD1 as D (5 bases). The CDR3 is made up of 13 amino acids. The ends were cut back, 3 bases at V and 7 bases at J, with 12 bases in the middle. CDR3 nucleotides: TGTGCCAGCAGTTTGGATACGGGGGTTGGCTACACCTTC. Translation: CASSLDTGVGYTF.

This clonotype was recorded at least ten times. This chain links TRBV12-3 or TRBV12-4 with TRBJ2-3, with D possibly being TRBD2 (6 bases). This CDR3 spans 15 amino acids. V was trimmed by 5 bases and J by 5 bases, leaving 17 bases between them. CDR3 region: CASSHPGLSLDTQYF. As DNA, the CDR3 is TGTGCCAGCAGTCATCCGGGACTGTCCCTAGATACGCAGTATTTT.

The sample holds many counts of this clonotype. The chain combines TRBV3-1 with TRBJ1-2; 7 bases map to TRBD1. The germline V gene encodes CDR1 LGHDT and CDR2 YNNKEL (reference sequence). The CDR3 consists of 15 residues. V was clipped by 0 bases and J by 10 bases; unmatched bases: 11. The CDR3 bases are TGTGCCAGCAGCCAAGATAGGGACAGCCCCCTCGACTACACCTTC. It translates to CASSQDRDSPLDYTF.

This clonotype was counted a single time. V gene TRBV6-1 combines with J gene TRBJ1-2, with D possibly matching TRBD1 (6 bases). Germline assignment: CDR1 MNHNS and CDR2 SASEGT. V lost 3 bases and J 7 bases, leaving 15 bases between the germline ends. The CDR3 has 14 amino acids. CDR3 protein: CASSEGRGSLGYTF. CDR3 nucleotide sequence: TGTGCCAGCAGTGAGGGCAGGGGAAGTCTTGGCTACACCTTC.

For this clonotype: Mismatch with germline at one junction end may stem from a read error. V is TRBV6-2 or TRBV6-3 and J is TRBJ2-3; 8 positions match TRBD1. CDR1 and CDR2 (germline): MNHEY, SVGEGT. This CDR3 contains 14 residues. The CDR3 DNA is TGTGCCAGCAGTTACACAGGGGGGACAGATACGCAGTGTTTT. This translates into CASSYTGGTDTQCF.

The genes are TRBV7-6 and TRBJ2-3; 12 bases fit TRBD2. V was clipped by 6 bases and J by 1 base; unmatched bases: 8. In germline, CDR1 is SGHVS, CDR2 FNYEAQ. The CDR3 is 17 amino acids. The CDR3 reads CASSPLAGGPGTDTQYF. CDR3 bases: TGTGCCAGCAGTCCTCTAGCGGGGGGGCCTGGCACAGATACGCAGTATTTT.

This clonotype was detected ten times or more. The chain carries TRBV30 and TRBJ1-3; D call uncertain. V gave up 4 bases and J gave up 0 bases, with 4 bases separating them. The CDR3 consists of 12 residues. Germline V gene data show CDR1 as GTSNPN and CDR2 as SVGIG (reference sequence). The CDR3 protein is CAWKGSGNTIYF. The CDR3 nucleotides read TGTGCCTGGAAAGGCTCTGGAAACACCATATATTTT.